This T cell receptor beta chain was profiled in a study of CD8+ T cells in alopecia areata. Study-level points and caveats: Scalp data also include sequences from resident alphabeta T cells of normal skin. Lesional tissue from the scalp (especially in alopecia totalis/universalis) showed higher clonality than normal scalp.

Obtained from alopecia areata patients were lesional scalp punch biopsies along with peripheral blood. Turning to this clone: What it recognizes is unknown.

RNA extraction was followed by reverse transcription into cDNA, which acted as the sequencing template. TCRdb's copy holds only in-frame clones and misses some; the assay was immunoSEQ multiplex PCR. The sample lists 20,000 to 30,000 clones; 52% were seen once. Deletions cut 1 base from V and 0 bases from J, with 18 bases between. Germline CDR1 MDHEN, CDR2 SYDVKM. This CDR3 has 18 residues. The sequence derives from a human donor with alopecia areata. Sequencing was done on a sample of NKG2D-high CD8+ T cells sorted from blood. This sequence joins TRBV28 and TRBJ1-2, with D perhaps TRBD1 (5 bases). The CDR3 nucleotides read TGTGCCAGCAGTTTATCGGTCAGAGACAGACATGCTAACTATGGCTACACCTTC. As protein: CASSLSVRDRHANYGYTF.